The clone carrying this T cell receptor (beta chain) has just one count. Its antigen is unidentified. Each sample used at least 6 million PBMCs. Sample-barcoded 5' priming and a J-beta primer mix drove a second PCR of 7 to 11 cycles. MiXCR was run by TCRdb on the 5' RACE reads, yielding one entry per CDR3 protein. Of about 1.6 million distinct CDR3 sequences listed, roughly 30% are singletons. The data were taken from a study of blood T cells in healthy people across ages. Study results and caveats: There was no known CMV status for donors, so expanded clonotype changes were possibly confounded.

This sequence was found in a woman aged 30 to 39 in good health. Material: blood.

The DNA for the CDR3 is TGTGCCAGCAGGGCCGGGTCTGATGACTACACCTTC. Its protein is CASRAGSDDYTF. This sequence joins TRBV2 and TRBJ1-2, with D unclear. Trimming shortened V by 6 bases and J by 10 bases, and 15 bases separated the two germline ends. The length of the CDR3 is 12 residues. Germline values: CDR1 SNHLY, CDR2 FYNNEI.